This TCR beta chain emerged from a study of response to subunit inactivated influenza vaccine. Study-wide findings and caveats: With each seasonal influenza vaccination, the authors suggested, few new T cells are recruited.

This clonotype was observed many times. Its antigen is not identified. This CDR3 comprises 12 residues. Germline CDR1 is SQVTM and CDR2 is ANQGSEA. V lost 3 bases to trimming and J lost 10 bases, with 13 bases between them. TCRdb re-called the RT-PCR reads with MiXCR, one entry per CDR3 protein. There are approximately 530,000 distinct CDR3 sequences in the sample; over 10% occur only once, and 13% lies in the top ten. This TCR was recovered from a man aged 50 to 60 who received an inactivated influenza vaccine. V and J are TRBV29-1 and TRBJ2-1, with D tentatively TRBD2 (6 bases). Sequencing was performed on PBMCs from blood, taken about 6 weeks after vaccination. This chain's CDR3 is CSVDAYRGEQFF. CDR3 DNA: TGCAGCGTTGATGCGTACCGGGGGGAGCAGTTCTTC.